This is a list of T cell receptor beta chains from one sample in a study of blood T cell repertoires in COVID-19. Profiled with immunoSEQ multiplex PCR; TCRdb holds only in-frame clones, not every one. The sample lists around 150,000 clones; around 80% were seen once. Sequenced: peripheral blood. Receptors were obtained from a man aged 45-65 years with acute or convalescent COVID-19. CDR3s include the opening cysteine and the closing phenylalanine or tryptophan. The D gene is left open where the match is weak. Rows may omit the clone size; those that give it use once, few, many or a size class.

abundance: .; j_gene: TRBJ1-2; v_gene: TRBV4-1; d_gene: .; CDR3aa: CASSIRGIGYGYTF; CDR3nt: TGCGCCAGCAGTATCCGGGGAATTGGGTATGGCTACACCTTC
abundance: .; j_gene: TRBJ1-1; v_gene: TRBV6-5; d_gene: .; CDR3aa: CASRSTENTEAFF; CDR3nt: TGTGCCAGCAGGAGTACAGAGAACACTGAAGCTTTCTTT
abundance: .; j_gene: TRBJ1-5; v_gene: TRBV18; d_gene: TRBD1; CDR3aa: CASSPTGVYQPQHF; CDR3nt: TGTGCCAGCTCTCCGACAGGGGTGTATCAGCCCCAGCATTTT
abundance: .; j_gene: TRBJ1-2; v_gene: TRBV29-1; d_gene: .; CDR3aa: CSVAGEGPNYGYTF; CDR3nt: TGCAGCGTGGCTGGGGAGGGCCCTAACTATGGCTACACCTTC
abundance: .; j_gene: TRBJ1-2; v_gene: TRBV27; d_gene: .; CDR3aa: CASSFRGANYGYTF; CDR3nt: TGTGCCAGCAGTTTCCGGGGAGCTAACTATGGCTACACCTTC
abundance: many; j_gene: TRBJ1-2; v_gene: TRBV29-1; d_gene: .; CDR3aa: CSVEEEGKYHGYTF; CDR3nt: TGCAGCGTTGAAGAGGAGGGAAAATATCATGGCTACACCTTC
abundance: .; j_gene: TRBJ2-3; v_gene: TRBV19; d_gene: .; CDR3aa: CASSLGTLSDTQYF; CDR3nt: TGTGCCAGTAGCCTCGGGACACTATCAGATACGCAGTATTTT
abundance: .; j_gene: TRBJ1-2; v_gene: TRBV2; d_gene: .; CDR3aa: CASRGGDYGYTF; CDR3nt: TGTGCCAGCAGAGGGGGGGACTATGGCTACACCTTC
abundance: .; j_gene: TRBJ2-1; v_gene: TRBV5-1; d_gene: TRBD2; CDR3aa: CASSDSSGGRYNEQFF; CDR3nt: TGCGCCAGCAGCGATAGTAGCGGGGGCCGCTACAATGAGCAGTTCTTC
abundance: .; j_gene: TRBJ2-1; v_gene: TRBV4-1; d_gene: TRBD1; CDR3aa: CASSREGQGYNEQFF; CDR3nt: TGCGCCAGCAGCCGGGAGGGACAGGGCTACAATGAGCAGTTCTTC
abundance: .; j_gene: TRBJ2-1; v_gene: TRBV5-5; d_gene: .; CDR3aa: CASSSPTRDRQFGQFF; CDR3nt: TGTGCCAGCAGCTCCCCGACGAGAGACAGGCAGTTCGGGCAGTTCTTC
abundance: .; j_gene: TRBJ1-3; v_gene: TRBV19; d_gene: .; CDR3aa: CASSSWGAGNTIYF; CDR3nt: TGTGCCAGTTCTTCCTGGGGAGCCGGAAACACCATATATTTT
abundance: .; j_gene: TRBJ2-1; v_gene: TRBV11-2; d_gene: .; CDR3aa: CASSLDGGNEQFF; CDR3nt: TGTGCCAGCAGCTTAGATGGCGGCAATGAGCAGTTCTTC
abundance: .; j_gene: TRBJ2-2; v_gene: TRBV25-1; d_gene: .; CDR3aa: CASSEMGQGNTGELFF; CDR3nt: TGTGCCAGCAGTGAAATGGGGCAGGGCAACACCGGGGAGCTGTTTTTT
abundance: .; j_gene: TRBJ1-1; v_gene: TRBV7-8; d_gene: TRBD1; CDR3aa: CASSLAAAGGTEAFF; CDR3nt: TGTGCCAGCAGCTTAGCTGCGGCAGGGGGGACTGAAGCTTTCTTT
abundance: .; j_gene: TRBJ2-3; v_gene: TRBV2; d_gene: .; CDR3aa: CASIPRPTSTDTQYF; CDR3nt: TGTGCCAGCATCCCCAGGCCCACTAGCACAGATACGCAGTATTTT
abundance: .; j_gene: TRBJ1-2; v_gene: TRBV4-1; d_gene: .; CDR3aa: CASSQPAEGDYGYTF; CDR3nt: TGCGCCAGCAGCCAACCTGCCGAGGGGGACTATGGCTACACCTTC
abundance: .; j_gene: TRBJ1-3; v_gene: TRBV10-3; d_gene: .; CDR3aa: CAIKGGEGNTIYF; CDR3nt: TGTGCCATCAAGGGGGGGGAAGGAAACACCATATATTTT
abundance: .; j_gene: TRBJ1-6; v_gene: TRBV2; d_gene: TRBD1; CDR3aa: CASSATGGNSPLHF; CDR3nt: TGTGCCAGCAGTGCGACAGGGGGTAATTCACCCCTCCACTTT
abundance: .; j_gene: TRBJ2-2; v_gene: TRBV6-1; d_gene: TRBD1; CDR3aa: CASSEARTGAGTGELFF; CDR3nt: TGTGCCAGCAGTGAAGCCCGAACAGGGGCGGGCACCGGGGAGCTGTTTTTT